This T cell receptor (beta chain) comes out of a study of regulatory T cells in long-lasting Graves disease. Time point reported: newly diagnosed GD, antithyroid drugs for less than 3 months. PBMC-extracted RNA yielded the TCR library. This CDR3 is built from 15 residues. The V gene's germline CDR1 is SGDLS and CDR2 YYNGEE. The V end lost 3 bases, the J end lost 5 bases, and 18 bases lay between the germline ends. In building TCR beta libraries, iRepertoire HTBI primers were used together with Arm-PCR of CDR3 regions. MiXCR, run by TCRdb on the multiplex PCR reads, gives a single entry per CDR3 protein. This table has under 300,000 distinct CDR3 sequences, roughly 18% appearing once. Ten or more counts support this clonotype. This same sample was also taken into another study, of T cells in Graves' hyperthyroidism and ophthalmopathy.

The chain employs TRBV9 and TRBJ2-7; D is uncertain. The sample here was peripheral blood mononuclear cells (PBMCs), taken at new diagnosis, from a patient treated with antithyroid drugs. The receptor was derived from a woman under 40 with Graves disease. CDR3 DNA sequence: TGTGCCAGCAGCGATCGTGGTTTCGAGGCGGACGAGCAGTACTTC. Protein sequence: CASSDRGFEADEQYF.